This TCR beta chain was sequenced during a study of blood T cell repertoires in COVID-19. The wider study: Collection of acute and convalescent COVID-19 samples took place in the United States, Italy and Spain. The analysed material was cDNA or gDNA that came from T cells, B-cell-depleted T cells, or PBMCs.

As processed by the authors: How many nucleated cells were present was estimated from reference gene primer amplification. Produced via immunoSEQ multiplex PCR; TCRdb's table is partial and in-frame only. That table is the source of V, J and clone size, and D and trimming were worked out from the DNA. The sample has 200,000 or so clones, nearly 85% seen once. Trimming removed 1 base at V and 1 base at J, with 10 bases between. Germline V lookup: CDR1 LGHNA, CDR2 YSLEER. The CDR3 has 15 residues. Sequenced material: peripheral blood. This chain connects TRBV4-3 to TRBJ1-1; D not certain. The TCR was taken from a woman under 40 with acute or convalescent COVID-19. CDR3 in DNA: TGCGCCAGCAGCCAAGCAACAGCCCAGAACACTGAAGCTTTCTTT. Its translation is CASSQATAQNTEAFF.